The 14 T cell receptor beta chains given below trace back to one sample, sequenced in a study of regulatory T cells in long-lasting Graves disease. Construction of TCR beta libraries relied on iRepertoire HTBI primers and on Arm-PCR targeting CDR3 regions. TCRdb fed the multiplex PCR reads into MiXCR, producing one record per CDR3 protein. There are a few hundred thousand distinct CDR3 sequences in the sample; roughly 20% occur only once, and around a quarter lies in the top ten. Indicated time point: persistent/refractory GD, antithyroid drugs over 5 years with positive TRAb. There was RNA extracted from PBMCs, and the TCR library was made from it. The material was peripheral blood mononuclear cells (PBMCs), obtained when the disease was refractory, from a patient treated with antithyroid drugs. The receptors here all came from a woman aged 35 to 49 with Graves disease.

Comment on this clonotype: Possible read error: a much larger clone is one base away. J is TRBJ1-3 and V is TRBV6-1; D perhaps matches TRBD1 (6 bases). Germline V CDR1 and CDR2: MNHNS, SASEGT. CDR3 size: 14 residues. The CDR3 DNA follows: TGTGCCAGCAGTCTGGACAGCCCTGGAAACACCTTATATTTT. It translates to CASSLDSPGNTLYF.

The chain has TRBV7-8 and TRBJ2-2; 14 bases map to TRBD2. Germline trimming cut 4 bases from V and 5 bases from J; bases unmatched to any gene: 6. Germline CDR1 reads SGHVS; CDR2 reads FQNEAQ. The CDR3 spans 17 residues. This chain's CDR3 is CASSWGLAGVLTGELFF. The CDR3 DNA reads TGTGCCAGCAGCTGGGGACTAGCGGGAGTTTTAACCGGGGAGCTGTTTTTT.

V and J are TRBV3-1 and TRBJ2-5; 10 bases match TRBD2. Unmatched junction bases numbered 8, after V lost 0 bases and J lost 7 bases. Germline V gene data show CDR1 as LGHDT and CDR2 as YNNKEL (reference sequence). CDR3 size: 16 residues. The chain's CDR3 is CASSQESLAGEGTQYF. CDR3 sequence (DNA): TGTGCCAGCAGCCAAGAAAGTCTAGCGGGAGAAGGGACCCAGTACTTC.

This clonotype was seen many times. CDR3 sequence reads: CASSLSRSNQPQHF. As DNA, the CDR3 is TGTGCCAGCAGTTTATCCAGGAGCAATCAGCCCCAGCATTTT. The chain links TRBV27 to TRBJ1-5; D is undetermined. V shed 0 bases and J shed 1 base, with 4 bases lying between them. Germline CDR1 and CDR2: MNHEY and SMNVEV (reference sequence). This CDR3 spans 14 amino acids.

This clonotype was seen many times. One end of the junction fails to match germline, which may point to a read error. The rearrangement uses TRBV2 and TRBJ1-6; D unclear. The CDR3 loop spans 13 amino acids. The germline CDR1 and CDR2 sequences are SNHLY and FYNNEI. Here the CDR3 DNA reads TGTGCCAGCAGTGTACTCCCAACCAACCCTTGCCTCTTT. It encodes CASSVLPTNPCLF.

This clonotype has ten or more counts. The V and J genes are TRBV20-1 and TRBJ2-7; D gene unclear. The germline CDR1 and CDR2 sequences are DFQATT and SNEGSKA (reference sequence). The CDR3 has 13 residues. The ends were cut back, 6 bases at V and 2 bases at J, with 14 bases in the middle. This chain's CDR3 is CSAPDLITYEQYF. The CDR3 region has the DNA TGCAGTGCACCGGACCTTATCACCTACGAGCAGTACTTC.

The chain uses TRBV6-1 and TRBJ2-1; no clear D. The CDR3 spans 13 residues. Trimming stripped 5 bases from V and 3 bases from J, with 8 bases between. In germline, CDR1 is MNHNS, CDR2 SASEGT. The CDR3 DNA is TGTGCCAGCAGTCCCCGGGTCTACAATGAGCAGTTCTTC. It specifies CASSPRVYNEQFF.

The rearrangement uses TRBV20-1 and TRBJ2-1, with 11 bases aligning to TRBD2. CDR1 is DFQATT and CDR2 is SNEGSKA in the germline V gene (reference sequence). This CDR3 has 15 amino acids. The junction had 5 bases not matched to a gene; V was cut back by 4 bases and J by 3 bases. The CDR3 is CSAIPGTSGYNEQFF. The CDR3 region has the DNA TGCAGTGCTATCCCCGGGACTAGCGGCTACAATGAGCAGTTCTTC.

The chain links TRBV7-6 to TRBJ2-1; 9 bases fit TRBD1. The DNA end is a closer match to TRBJ2-5, so the J assignment may be wrong. The CDR3 loop spans 15 amino acids. Germline CDR1 SGHVS, CDR2 FNYEAQ. The CDR3 spells CASSSIRDREETQYF. DNA of the CDR3: TGTGCCAGCAGCTCAATCCGGGACAGGGAGGAGACCCAGTACTTC.

This clonotype has a handful of counts. The chain employs TRBV29-1 and TRBJ1-1; weak D call: TRBD1 (5 bases). This CDR3 spans 11 amino acids. CDR1 is SQVTM, CDR2 ANQGSEA, per germline. V was pared by 3 bases and J by 6 bases, with 8 bases between. The CDR3: CSVDRVSEAFF. CDR3 bases: TGCAGCGTTGACAGGGTTTCTGAAGCTTTCTTT.

This clonotype was counted many times. The V call is TRBV7-3, the J call TRBJ2-7, with 11 bases fitting TRBD2. The CDR3 has 15 residues. Germline-derived CDR1 and CDR2 are SGHTA and FQGTGA. J gave up 6 bases and V 3 bases, and 7 bases lay outside the gene matches. The CDR3 reads CASSFRLAGLSEQYF. CDR3 bases: TGTGCCAGCAGCTTTCGACTAGCGGGACTCTCCGAGCAGTACTTC. Combining the CDR3 with reference TRBV7-3 and TRBJ2-7 gives the whole variable domain GAGVSQTPSNKVTEKGKYVELRCDPISGHTALYWYRQSLGQGPEFLIYFQGTGAADDSGLPNDRFFAVRPEGSVSTLKIQRTERGDSAVYLCASSFRLAGLSEQYFGPGTRLTVT.

A few counts support this clonotype. The rearrangement uses TRBV3-1 and TRBJ2-7; the match to TRBD1 covers 7 bases. Looked up from germline, CDR1 is LGHDT and CDR2 is YNNKEL (reference sequence). V was pared by 1 base and J by 6 bases, with 6 bases of the junction left unmatched. This CDR3 comprises 14 residues. DNA of the CDR3: TGTGCCAGCAGCCAAGGACAGGGTCCCACCGAGCAGTACTTC. Residues: CASSQGQGPTEQYF.

This clonotype was recorded at least ten times. The chain carries TRBV2 and TRBJ2-2; D is possibly TRBD2 (5 bases). The CDR3 has 14 residues. In germline, CDR1 is SNHLY, CDR2 FYNNEI. Trimming stripped 7 bases from V and 4 bases from J, with 13 bases between. The DNA for the CDR3 is TGTGCCAGCATGTCCGGGGTCGGCACCGGGGAGCTGTTTTTT. This translates into CASMSGVGTGELFF.

This clonotype was seen ten or more times. This sequence joins TRBV29-1 and TRBJ2-2; no definite D call. Trimming removed 3 bases from V and 0 bases from J, with 8 bases in between. Germline V gene lookup returns CDR1 SQVTM and CDR2 ANQGSEA. CDR3 length: 14 residues. The CDR3 loop reads CSVEASSNTGELFF. Here the CDR3 DNA reads TGCAGCGTTGAGGCCAGCTCGAACACCGGGGAGCTGTTTTTT.